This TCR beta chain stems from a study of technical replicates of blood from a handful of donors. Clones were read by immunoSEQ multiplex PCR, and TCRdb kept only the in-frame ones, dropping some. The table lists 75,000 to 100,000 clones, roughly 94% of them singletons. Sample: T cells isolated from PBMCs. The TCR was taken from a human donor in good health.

The CDR3 reads CASSYSNTGSNSPLHF. As DNA, the CDR3 is TGTGCCAGCAGTTACTCAAATACAGGGAGTAATTCACCCCTCCACTTT. The chain has TRBV6-6 and TRBJ1-6, with a tentative D call TRBD1 (6 bases). CDR3 length equals 16 residues. Germline V gives CDR1 MNHNY, CDR2 SVGAGI (reference sequence). V was pared by 0 bases and J by 6 bases, with 12 bases between.